These 12 T cell receptor beta chains originate from one sample sequenced in a study of post-analysis software for immune sequencing data. Study-level points and caveats: Among four to six TRBV segments more frequent in patients than controls were TRBV5-6, TRBV5-1 and TRBV20-1.

Antigen specificity for these receptors is unknown. Unique molecular identifiers featured in each of the TCR beta cDNA libraries. From the PCR reads, TCRdb called clonotypes with MiXCR, one entry per CDR3 protein. The sample yields some 700,000 distinct CDR3 sequences, 59% seen once. Sample: blood. All receptors derive from a girl aged 2 to 9 with multiple sclerosis.

The chain links TRBV15 to TRBJ1-1, with 7 bases fitting TRBD1. The CDR3 contains 15 residues. J gave up 8 bases and V 1 base, and 10 bases lay outside the gene matches. The germline gives CDR1 LNHNV, CDR2 YYDKDF (reference sequence). The CDR3 nucleotides read TGTGCCACCAGCAGAGCGGTAACAGGGGTTGGAGAAGCTTTCTTT. Translating it yields CATSRAVTGVGEAFF. Full variable domain (remainder filled in from reference TRBV15 and TRBJ1-1): DAMVIQNPRYQVTQFGKPVTLSCSQTLNHNVMYWYQQKSSQAPKLLFHYYDKDFNNEADTPDNFQSRRPNTSFCFLDIRSPGLGDTAMYLCATSRAVTGVGEAFFGQGTRLTVV.

CDR3 in amino acids: CSARDIREPGYNEQFF. Here the CDR3 DNA reads TGCAGTGCTAGAGATATTCGAGAGCCGGGGTACAATGAGCAGTTCTTC. The rearrangement links TRBV20-1 to TRBJ2-1; the D gene is possibly TRBD2 (5 bases). The V gene's germline CDR1 is DFQATT and CDR2 SNEGSKA (reference sequence). CDR3 length: 16 amino acids. V lost 0 bases and J lost 4, with 16 bases in between.

This clonotype was detected only a few times. The chain joins TRBV5-1 to TRBJ2-6; D is undetermined. Germline CDR1 is SGHRS and CDR2 is YFSETQ. V was clipped by 4 bases and J by 0 bases, with 14 bases between them. CDR3 length: 17 amino acids. The CDR3 region has the DNA TGCGCCAGCAGCGGAGAGAAAGTGAGCTCTGGGGCCAACGTCCTGACTTTC. Encoded protein: CASSGEKVSSGANVLTF.

A few counts support this clonotype. This rearrangement joins TRBV5-5 to TRBJ2-3, with 9 bases fitting TRBD1. The CDR3 sequence is 16 residues long. Per the germline V gene, CDR1 is SGHKS and CDR2 is YYEKEE (reference sequence). V lost 2 bases to trimming and J lost 4 bases; unmatched junction nucleotides: 8. CDR3 nucleotides: TGTGCCAGCAGCTTCCCCGGGACAGGGTTTCCAGATACGCAGTATTTT. Its translation is CASSFPGTGFPDTQYF.

The gene calls are TRBV6-6 and TRBJ2-5; 12 bases are a match to TRBD2. The CDR3 is 15 amino acids. With V trimmed by 4 bases and J by 5 bases, 5 bases remained unmatched. Germline CDR1 MNHNY, CDR2 SVGAGI (reference sequence). The CDR3 region has the DNA TGTGCCAGCAGTTCGACTAGCGGGAGAGGGGAGACCCAGTACTTC. Translation: CASSSTSGRGETQYF.

This clonotype was detected a few times. The V and J genes are TRBV12-3 or TRBV12-4 and TRBJ1-2, with a possible D match to TRBD1 (5 bases). The CDR3 has 13 amino acids. Trimming stripped 5 bases from V and 7 bases from J, with 14 bases between. Written as DNA, the CDR3 is TGTGCCAGCAGTCCCAGGGTGGTAGTTGGCTACACCTTC. Translating it yields CASSPRVVVGYTF.

There are a few counts of this clonotype. V usage is TRBV11-2 and J usage is TRBJ2-7, with 13 positions matching TRBD2. The CDR3 covers 18 residues. The V gene end was trimmed by 1 base and the J gene end by 5 bases; junction bases not matched to a gene: 11. Germline-derived CDR1 and CDR2 are SGHAT and FQNNGV. CDR3 sequence reads: CASSLGTSGSLPGNEQYF. DNA for the CDR3: TGTGCCAGCAGCTTAGGGACTAGCGGGAGCCTTCCAGGGAACGAGCAGTACTTC.

This clonotype has more than one count but fewer than ten. The rearrangement links TRBV15 to TRBJ2-1; the match to TRBD1 covers 10 bases. This CDR3 is 13 amino acids long. V gave up 6 bases and J gave up 7 bases; unmatched junction bases: 3. The germline gives CDR1 LNHNV, CDR2 YYDKDF (reference sequence). CDR3 protein: CATRRTGGNEQFF. CDR3 coding DNA: TGTGCCACCAGGAGGACAGGGGGAAATGAGCAGTTCTTC.

The J gene is TRBJ2-7, the V gene TRBV20-1; TRBD1 is a possible D gene (6 bases). The CDR3 loop spans 15 amino acids. Germline loops: CDR1 DFQATT, CDR2 SNEGSKA (reference sequence). V lost 2 bases to trimming and J lost 3 bases, with 17 bases between them. The CDR3 sequence is CSARRDGGESYEQYF. In DNA form, the CDR3 reads TGCAGTGCTAGAAGGGATGGGGGCGAGAGCTACGAGCAGTACTTC.

The V and J genes are TRBV7-2 and TRBJ2-1; D might be TRBD1 (5 bases). Trimming removed 11 bases at V and 0 bases at J, with 11 bases between. The germline V gene has CDR1 SGHTA and CDR2 FQGNSA. The CDR3 is made up of 13 amino acids. CDR3 DNA: TGTGCCGGAAGGGGTCCCTCCTACAATGAGCAGTTCTTC. It specifies CAGRGPSYNEQFF.

The V and J genes are TRBV7-2 and TRBJ2-7; 8 nucleotides line up with TRBD1. CDR1 is SGHTA and CDR2 is FQGNSA in the germline V gene. V shed 3 bases, J shed 5 bases, and the junction held 9 bases outside the gene matches. The CDR3 is 15 residues long. Here the CDR3 reads CASSFHQGAWNEQYF. Here the CDR3 DNA reads TGTGCCAGCAGCTTTCACCAGGGGGCTTGGAACGAGCAGTACTTC. Drawing the rest from reference TRBV7-2 and TRBJ2-7, the complete variable domain is GAGVSQSPSNKVTEKGKDVELRCDPISGHTALYWYRQSLGQGLEFLIYFQGNSAPDKSGLPSDRFSAERTGGSVSTLTIQRTQQEDSAVYLCASSFHQGAWNEQYFGPGTRLTVT.

This clonotype was recorded at least ten times. V usage is TRBV18 and J usage is TRBJ2-5; 7 bases are a match to TRBD2. This CDR3 has 14 amino acids. CDR1 is KGHSH, CDR2 LQKENI, per germline. V was pared by 3 bases and J by 1 base, with 2 bases of the junction left unmatched. CDR3 loop: CASSPASGQETQYF. The CDR3 region has the DNA TGTGCCAGCTCACCGGCTAGCGGCCAAGAGACCCAGTACTTC.